The subject of this entry is one T cell receptor beta chain. The sample holds many counts of this clonotype. Its antigen remains undetermined. Base qualities are not at hand, and no much larger clone is one base apart. The data originate from a study of breast tumors, draining lymph nodes, adjacent tissues (dated by TCRdb to between 2015 and 2016). As for the study more broadly: The study compared TCR beta repertoires across tumor, adjacent nontumor tissue and axillary lymph nodes from breast cancer patients. In human breast cancer, the study set out to assess how tumor, surrounding tissue and draining lymph node repertoires relate to one another and whether T cells might be exchanged between them.

Sequenced on an Illumina HiSeq 2000. Multiplex PCR amplification was used to build the TCR beta chain libraries. The amplified TCR beta chain products were analyzed by high-throughput sequencing. TCRdb's own reprocessing of the public reads used fastp at Q25 and MiXCR and kept productive beta chains. Rows with one shared CDR3 protein collapse into an entry with the most common genes and DNA. This sample gives about 200,000 distinct CDR3 sequences in total; under 35% of them show up just once. The ten largest clonotypes hold about 3.3% of the sample. Taken from cysteine to phenylalanine, the CDR3 has 15 residues. The entry retains the CDR3 DNA only, 45 bases that are in frame from base 1. From V the trimming removes 5 bases and from J it removes 1 base, while the gene matches leave 4 bases of the junction unaccounted for. CDR1 and CDR2, looked up from the germline V gene, are SGHTA and FQGNSA. The axillary draining lymph nodes of breast cancer patients were the source of the lymph node samples.

What the research found in general, with its limitations: T-cell repertoire diversity in tumors was found to be lower than in lymph nodes but higher than in nontumor tissue, and preferential V and J gene usage was observed. The data were considered consistent with the idea that most tumor T cells come from the lymph node and then expand in tumor tissue. In luminal-like breast cancer, tumor and nontumor tissue repertoires resembled each other significantly more than in basal-like breast cancer. The conclusion that tumor T cells originate in lymph nodes was presented as consistent with a hypothesis rather than as directly demonstrated.

The receptor was isolated from a female donor with breast cancer. Some clones in this sample may be carry-over from other donors' samples. The sequenced sample consisted of axillary lymph node tissue. The chain uses TRBV7-2 and TRBJ2-2, and 7 bases in between align with TRBD1. The CDR3 in this case is CASSPTGRNTGELFF. The nucleotide sequence reads TGTGCCAGCAGCCCGACAGGGAGGAACACCGGGGAGCTGTTTTTT.